The 18 T cell receptor beta chains presented below share a single source sample, sequenced in a study of shared clonotypes between healthy human individuals. TCRdb's copy holds only in-frame clones and misses some; the assay was immunoSEQ multiplex PCR. The data show around 510,000 clones, with roughly 95% seen just once and about 0.064% held by the top ten. The specimen sequenced was naive CD4+ T cells sorted from blood. Stated subset: CD45RA+ positively selected. These receptors were obtained from a woman aged 25 to 39 in good health.

This clone appeared once. The rearrangement links TRBV6-5 to TRBJ1-2; 9 bases agree with TRBD1. The CDR3 spans 16 residues. Unmatched junction bases numbered 8, after V lost 2 bases and J lost 4 bases. Per germline, CDR1 MNHEY and CDR2 SVGAGI. The CDR3 DNA reads TGTGCCAGCAGTTACCAGGAGCCGGGACAGGGCTATGGCTACACCTTC. Its translation: CASSYQEPGQGYGYTF.

J is TRBJ2-7 and V is TRBV18, with TRBD2 identical over 13 bases. Germline CDR1 KGHSH, CDR2 LQKENI. V gave up 3 bases and J gave up 2 bases; unmatched junction bases: 13. The CDR3 contains 19 residues. The CDR3 region is CASSPSGVSLAGGTYEQYF. DNA for the CDR3: TGTGCCAGCTCACCGTCCGGGGTTTCACTAGCGGGAGGGACCTACGAGCAGTACTTC.

The chain carries TRBV7-3 and TRBJ2-3; tentative D call: TRBD1 (8 bases). This CDR3 region has 14 residues. The ends were cut back, 4 bases at V and 4 bases at J, with 12 bases in the middle. Germline V gene sequence: CDR1 SGHTA, CDR2 FQGTGA. The CDR3 bases are TGTGCCAGCAGCTACACAGGGGGGGCAGATACGCAGTATTTT. Translation: CASSYTGGADTQYF.

The chain carries TRBV13 and TRBJ2-2, with TRBD2 as a possible D gene (7 bases). Trimming took 5 bases from V and 4 from J, leaving 14 bases between them. CDR1 PRHDT and CDR2 FYEKMQ come from the germline V gene (reference sequence). The CDR3 is 15 residues long. CDR3 in amino acids: CASSRRGRATGELFF. The CDR3 bases are TGTGCCAGCAGCCGTAGGGGGAGGGCCACCGGGGAGCTGTTTTTT.

In its sample, this clone was seen once. This chain links TRBV29-1 with TRBJ1-2; the match to TRBD1 covers 7 bases. V lost 7 bases and J lost 7; bases outside the gene matches: 18. CDR1 is SQVTM, CDR2 ANQGSEA, per germline. The CDR3 is 15 residues long. The CDR3 coding sequence is TGCAGCGCCCAGGACCGGGACCCCAGACAGGGTGGCTACACCTTC. This encodes CSAQDRDPRQGGYTF.

V and J are TRBV28 and TRBJ1-2; 10 bases are shared with TRBD1. CDR1 MDHEN and CDR2 SYDVKM come from the germline V gene. The ends lost 7 bases at V and 3 bases at J; junction bases unmatched: 11. The CDR3 length is 16 residues. CDR3 protein: CASTKAGQGFHYGYTF. Written as DNA, the CDR3 is TGTGCCAGCACCAAAGCGGGACAGGGGTTTCACTATGGCTACACCTTC.

The CDR3 protein is CASSKGLVTDTQYF. As DNA, the CDR3 is TGTGCCAGCAGCAAGGGACTAGTAACAGATACGCAGTATTTT. This chain joins TRBV27 and TRBJ2-3; 8 bases are shared with TRBD2. Unmatched junction bases numbered 5, after V lost 6 bases and J lost 3 bases. Per the germline V gene, CDR1 is MNHEY and CDR2 is SMNVEV (reference sequence). This CDR3 contains 14 residues.

The V gene is TRBV7-9, the J gene TRBJ1-2, with 9 bases matching TRBD1. Germline CDR1 is SEHNR and CDR2 is FQNEAQ (reference sequence). Trimming took 5 bases from V and 3 from J; bases not matched to a gene: 10. The CDR3 loop spans 16 amino acids. This chain's CDR3 is CASSPRGGQGDYGYTF. In DNA form, the CDR3 reads TGTGCCAGCAGCCCAAGAGGGGGACAGGGTGACTATGGCTACACCTTC. Drawing the rest from reference TRBV7-9 and TRBJ1-2, the complete variable domain is DTGVSQNPRHKITKRGQNVTFRCDPISEHNRLYWYRQTLGQGPEFLTYFQNEAQLEKSRLLSDRFSAERPKGSFSTLEIQRTEQGDSAMYLCASSPRGGQGDYGYTFGSGTRLTVV.

This rearrangement joins TRBV9 to TRBJ2-5; perhaps D is TRBD1 or TRBD2 (5 bases each). The V end lost 2 bases, the J end lost 1 base, and 15 bases lay between the germline ends. CDR1 and CDR2 (germline): SGDLS, YYNGEE. CDR3 length: 16 amino acids. CDR3 protein: CASSVIDGARQETQYF. The CDR3 coding sequence is TGTGCCAGCAGCGTGATAGACGGGGCCCGCCAAGAGACCCAGTACTTC.

CDR3 residues: CASSPTSGSPVSYEQYF. The CDR3 nucleotides read TGTGCCAGCTCACCGACTTCCGGGAGCCCGGTCTCCTACGAGCAGTACTTC. V usage is TRBV18 and J usage is TRBJ2-7; D perhaps matches TRBD2 (6 bases). CDR1 is KGHSH and CDR2 is LQKENI in the germline V gene. Trimming pared 3 bases from V and 0 bases from J, leaving 18 bases between. The CDR3 loop spans 17 amino acids. Supplemented by reference TRBV18 and TRBJ2-7, the full variable domain reads NAGVMQNPRHLVRRRGQEARLRCSPMKGHSHVYWYRQLPEEGLKFMVYLQKENIIDESGMPKERFSAEFPKEGPSILRIQQVVRGDSAAYFCASSPTSGSPVSYEQYFGPGTRLTVT.

V usage is TRBV19 and J usage is TRBJ2-7, with TRBD2 as a possible D gene (5 bases). CDR1 is LNHDA, CDR2 SQIVND, per germline (reference sequence). This CDR3 is 11 amino acids long. The V end lost 9 bases, the J end lost 3 bases, and 9 bases lay between the germline ends. CDR3 protein: CASGVNYEQYF. CDR3 sequence (DNA): TGTGCCAGCGGGGTAAACTACGAGCAGTACTTC.

The V call is TRBV5-4, the J call TRBJ2-2, with TRBD2 matching 7 bases. The CDR3 is 16 residues long. CDR1 SGHNT and CDR2 YYREEE come from the germline V gene (reference sequence). V lost 2 bases and J lost 4; bases outside the gene matches: 8. The CDR3 loop is CASSFGGSRPTGELFF. CDR3 nucleotides: TGTGCCAGCAGCTTCGGCGGGAGTAGGCCCACCGGGGAGCTGTTTTTT.

The chain links TRBV19 to TRBJ2-7, with D perhaps TRBD1 or TRBD2 (5 bases each). The V end lost 1 base, the J end lost 1 base, and 11 bases lay between the germline ends. Germline V gene lookup returns CDR1 LNHDA and CDR2 SQIVND (reference sequence). The CDR3 is 15 residues long. The CDR3 protein is CASSIVGTPSYEQYF. DNA of the CDR3: TGTGCCAGTAGTATAGTCGGGACGCCTTCCTACGAGCAGTACTTC.

The rearrangement links TRBV30 to TRBJ1-6, with D unresolved. V shed 2 bases and J shed 9 bases, with 8 bases lying between them. The CDR3 loop spans 12 amino acids. Per germline, CDR1 GTSNPN and CDR2 SVGIG (reference sequence). The CDR3 sequence is CAWSRRFSPLHF. The CDR3 bases are TGTGCCTGGAGTAGACGGTTTTCACCCCTCCACTTT.

This clone is a singleton in its sample. The V gene is TRBV10-1, the J gene TRBJ2-1; 13 bases are shared with TRBD2. The CDR3 is 17 residues long. V dropped 1 base and J dropped 7; count of bases not matched to a gene: 7. The germline gives CDR1 WNHNN, CDR2 SYGVQD (reference sequence). Here the CDR3 reads CASSEFAGTSGENEQFF. The DNA of the CDR3 is TGCGCCAGCAGTGAGTTTGCCGGGACTAGCGGGGAGAATGAGCAGTTCTTC.

V is TRBV28 and J is TRBJ1-5, with TRBD1 matching over 8 bases. Germline CDR1 reads MDHEN; CDR2 reads SYDVKM. Germline trimming cut 6 bases from V and 2 bases from J; bases unmatched to any gene: 6. The length of the CDR3 is 15 residues. The CDR3: CASRSGGTGNQPQHF. In DNA, the CDR3 is TGTGCCAGCAGGTCAGGGGGCACGGGCAATCAGCCCCAGCATTTT. Looking up the rest from reference TRBV28 and TRBJ1-5 gives the full variable domain: DVKVTQSSRYLVKRTGEKVFLECVQDMDHENMFWYRQDPGLGLRLIYFSYDVKMKEKGDIPEGYSVSREKKERFSLILESASTNQTSMYLCASRSGGTGNQPQHFGDGTRLSIL.

V is TRBV18 and J is TRBJ1-5; no firm D call. The germline V gene has CDR1 KGHSH and CDR2 LQKENI. This CDR3 is 13 amino acids long. V was trimmed by 5 bases and J by 4 bases, leaving 9 bases between them. CDR3 sequence: CASSGIENQPQHF. In DNA form, the CDR3 reads TGTGCCAGCTCAGGAATAGAGAATCAGCCCCAGCATTTT.

This clone was seen once. V gene TRBV28 combines with J gene TRBJ1-3; perhaps TRBD1 as D (5 bases). The CDR3 loop spans 16 amino acids. The germline V gene encodes CDR1 MDHEN and CDR2 SYDVKM. Trimming left V 2 bases short and J 0 bases short, with 11 bases between. CDR3 loop: CASSLGTGSSGNTIYF. The CDR3 region has the DNA TGTGCCAGCAGTTTAGGAACAGGCAGCTCTGGAAACACCATATATTTT.